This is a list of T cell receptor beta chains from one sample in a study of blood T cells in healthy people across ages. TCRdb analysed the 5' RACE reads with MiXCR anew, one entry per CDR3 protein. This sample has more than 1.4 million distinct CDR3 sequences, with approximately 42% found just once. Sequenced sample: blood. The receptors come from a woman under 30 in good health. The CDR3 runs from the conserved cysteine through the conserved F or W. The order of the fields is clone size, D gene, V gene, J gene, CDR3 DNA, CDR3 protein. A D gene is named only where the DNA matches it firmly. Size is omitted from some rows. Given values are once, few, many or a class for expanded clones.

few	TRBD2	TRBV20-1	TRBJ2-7	TGCAGTGCTAGAGAGGGCGGGGGGCGGTACAATGAGCAGTACTTC	CSAREGGGRYNEQYF
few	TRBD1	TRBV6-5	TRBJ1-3	TGTGCCAGCACGGAACAGGGGAGCGGTGGAAACACCATATATTTT	CASTEQGSGGNTIYF
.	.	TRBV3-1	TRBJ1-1	TGTGCCAGCAGTCAAACCTTAAACACTGAAGCTTTCTTT	CASSQTLNTEAFF
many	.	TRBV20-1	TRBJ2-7	TGCAGTGCTAGACCCTTAGGCGAGCCCCGCGAGCAGTACTTC	CSARPLGEPREQYF
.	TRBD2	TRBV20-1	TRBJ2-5	TGCAGTGCCGGACTAGCGGGGGTACAAGAGACCCAGTACTTC	CSAGLAGVQETQYF
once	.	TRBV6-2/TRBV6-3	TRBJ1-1	TGTGCCAGCACAAGGGACCAGCGGGACACTGAAGCTTTCTTT	CASTRDQRDTEAFF
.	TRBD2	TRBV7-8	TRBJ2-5	TGTGCCAGCAGCCTAGGGACTAGCGGGAGAAGGGACAATGAGCAGTACTTC	CASSLGTSGRRDNEQYF
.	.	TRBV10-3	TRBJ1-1	TGTGCCACTTGCAGCAAGGACTTACTGAACACTGAAGCTTTCTTT	CATCSKDLLNTEAFF
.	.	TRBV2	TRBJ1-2	TGTGCCAGCACAACATTAGGGCACTCCAGGGGCTACACCTTC	CASTTLGHSRGYTF
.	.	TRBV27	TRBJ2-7	TGTGCCAGCAGTGTACAGGGACCTTCCTACGAGCAGTACTTC	CASSVQGPSYEQYF
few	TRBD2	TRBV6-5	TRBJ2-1	TGTGCCAGCAGTTACCCAGGACTAGCGGGACCCAACTACAATGAGCAGTTCTTC	CASSYPGLAGPNYNEQFF
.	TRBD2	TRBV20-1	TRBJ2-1	TGCAGTGCTAGGCCTAGCGGGGAAGAGACCCAGTTCTTC	CSARPSGEETQFF
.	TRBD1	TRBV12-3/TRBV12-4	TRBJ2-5	TGTGCCAGCAGTGGCTGGGACAGTAGGGAGACCCAGTACTTC	CASSGWDSRETQYF
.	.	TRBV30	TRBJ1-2	TGTGCCTGGAGTGTAAACAGCGGGTATGGCTACACCTTC	CAWSVNSGYGYTF
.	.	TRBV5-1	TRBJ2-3	TGCGCCAGCAGCTTGGATTTAGCAGATGCGCAGTATTTT	CASSLDLADAQYF
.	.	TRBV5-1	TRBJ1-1	TGCGCCAGCAGCCGGATGGGGGAGAACACTGAAGCTTTCTTT	CASSRMGENTEAFF
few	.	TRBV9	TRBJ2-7	TGTGCCAGCAGCGTAGGTTGGGGTCCCTACGAGCAGTACTTC	CASSVGWGPYEQYF
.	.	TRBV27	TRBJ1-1	TGTGCCAGCAGTGTTCGGGTGAACACTGAAGCTTTCTTT	CASSVRVNTEAFF
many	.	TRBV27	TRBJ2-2	TGTGCCAGCACCGGAAGTTTCCCGACCGGGGAGCTGTTTTTT	CASTGSFPTGELFF
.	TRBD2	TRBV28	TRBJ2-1	TGTGCCAGCAGTTTAGATTCAGCGGGGGCATGGTACAATGAGCAGTTCTTC	CASSLDSAGAWYNEQFF
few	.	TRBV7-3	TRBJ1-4	TGTGCCAGCAGCCTAACGGTCGGTGAAAAACTGTTTTTT	CASSLTVGEKLFF
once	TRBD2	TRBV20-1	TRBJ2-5	TGCAGTGCTAGCCCTAGCGGGGGGGCGAAATTTGGCAATGAGCAGTACTTC	CSASPSGGAKFGNEQYF